Included here is one TCR beta chain sequence, with context. The germline gives CDR1 LGHNT, CDR2 FRNRAP. Losses at the gene ends were 2 bases for V and 4 bases for J; bases not matched to a gene: 3. This CDR3 is 15 amino acids long. The method was immunoSEQ multiplex PCR; TCRdb's version includes in-frame clones alone and lacks a portion of them. The table records approximately 250,000 clones, about 85% of them present only once. The entry originates in a study of blood T cell repertoires in COVID-19. At the level of the study: COVID-19 samples from acute and convalescent phases originated in the United States, Italy and Spain. PBMCs, B-cell-depleted T cells, or T cells were the source of the cDNA or gDNA that made up the material.

The sequencing input was peripheral blood. The receptor comes from a man aged 18 to 29 with active or convalescent COVID-19. The chain is built from TRBV12-5 and TRBJ2-5; 11 positions agree with TRBD2. The CDR3 spells CASGLIAGGGETQYF. For the CDR3, the DNA is TGTGCTAGTGGTTTGATAGCGGGAGGGGGAGAGACCCAGTACTTC.